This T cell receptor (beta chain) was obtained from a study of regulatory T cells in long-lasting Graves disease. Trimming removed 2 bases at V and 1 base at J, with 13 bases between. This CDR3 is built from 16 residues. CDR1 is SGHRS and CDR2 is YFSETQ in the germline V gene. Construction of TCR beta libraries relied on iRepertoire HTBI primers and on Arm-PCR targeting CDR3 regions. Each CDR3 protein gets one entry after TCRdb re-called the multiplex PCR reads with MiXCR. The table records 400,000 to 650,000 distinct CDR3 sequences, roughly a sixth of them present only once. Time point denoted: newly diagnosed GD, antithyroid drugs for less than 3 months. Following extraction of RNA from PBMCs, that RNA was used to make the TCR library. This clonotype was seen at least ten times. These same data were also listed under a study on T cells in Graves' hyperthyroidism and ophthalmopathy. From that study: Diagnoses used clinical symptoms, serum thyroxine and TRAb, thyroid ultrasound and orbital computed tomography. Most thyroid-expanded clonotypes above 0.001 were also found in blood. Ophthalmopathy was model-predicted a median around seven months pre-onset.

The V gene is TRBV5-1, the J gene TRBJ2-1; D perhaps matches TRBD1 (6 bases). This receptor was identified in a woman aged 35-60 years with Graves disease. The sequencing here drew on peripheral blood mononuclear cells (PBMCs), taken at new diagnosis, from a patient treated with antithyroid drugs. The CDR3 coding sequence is TGCGCCAGCAGCTTCTGGACAGTTTTATCCTACAATGAGCAGTTCTTC. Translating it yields CASSFWTVLSYNEQFF.